A selection of T cell receptor beta chains follows, all from one sample in a study of blood T cell repertoires in COVID-19. This table comes from immunoSEQ multiplex PCR, and its TCRdb copy is limited to in-frame clones, with some not included. The repertoire holds about 350,000 clones, with more than 85% as singletons. Sequenced material: PBMCs or T cells enriched from blood (not recorded which). These receptors all come from a woman in her 30s who had recovered from COVID-19. Each CDR3 is given with its conserved first and last residue. The D gene is left open where the match is weak. The listing skips clone size in some rows; elsewhere it reads once, few, many or a size class.

TRBD1 | TRBJ2-7 | - | TRBV27 | CASRATGGVYEQYF | TGTGCCAGCAGGGCGACAGGGGGCGTCTACGAGCAGTACTTC
- | TRBJ2-3 | - | TRBV24-1 | CATSGHLSTDTQYF | TGTGCCACCAGCGGACACCTCTCCACAGATACGCAGTATTTT
TRBD1 | TRBJ1-1 | - | TRBV18 | CASSSRDRGSTEAFF | TGTGCCAGCTCAAGCCGGGACAGGGGGTCCACTGAAGCTTTCTTT
TRBD1 | TRBJ1-4 | - | TRBV15 | CATSRAGQGREKLFF | TGTGCCACCAGCAGAGCGGGACAGGGAAGAGAAAAACTGTTTTTT
- | TRBJ1-1 | - | TRBV5-4 | CASSLKRTEAFF | TGTGCCAGCAGCTTGAAGCGGACTGAAGCTTTCTTT
- | TRBJ1-2 | once | TRBV19 | CASSSGGQGVYGYTF | TGTGCCAGTAGTTCGGGAGGGCAGGGAGTCTATGGCTACACCTTC
- | TRBJ2-3 | - | TRBV3-1/TRBV3-2 | CASSQVTRGDTQYF | TGTGCCAGCAGCCAAGTAACTAGGGGGGATACGCAGTATTTT
- | TRBJ1-2 | - | TRBV7-2 | CASSPNQGLGYGYTF | TGTGCCAGCAGCCCCAACCAGGGTTTAGGGTATGGCTACACCTTC
- | TRBJ2-3 | - | TRBV7-7 | CASSLGGSRNTDTQYF | TGTGCTAGCAGCTTAGGTGGGAGTCGCAACACAGATACGCAGTATTTT
- | TRBJ2-5 | - | TRBV5-8 | CASSLGAAQETQYF | TGTGCCAGCAGCTTGGGGGCAGCCCAAGAGACCCAGTACTTC
- | TRBJ1-1 | - | TRBV19 | CASSMRGRTAEAFF | TGTGCCAGTAGTATGCGCGGGCGAACGGCTGAAGCTTTCTTT
TRBD2 | TRBJ2-5 | - | TRBV19 | CASKPSGPQETQYF | TGTGCCAGTAAGCCTAGCGGTCCTCAAGAGACCCAGTACTTC
- | TRBJ1-4 | - | TRBV7-2 | CASSLGAGTIEKLFF | TGTGCCAGCAGCTTAGGAGCCGGGACAATCGAAAAACTGTTTTTT
- | TRBJ1-2 | - | TRBV28 | CASSFSSQGSGYTF | TGTGCCAGCAGTTTCTCCTCACAGGGTAGCGGCTACACCTTC
- | TRBJ2-7 | - | TRBV3-1/TRBV3-2 | CASSLRTVSYEQYF | TGTGCCAGCAGCCTAAGGACAGTTTCCTACGAGCAGTACTTC
- | TRBJ1-2 | - | TRBV28 | CASSLLTRTGYTF | TGTGCCAGCAGTTTACTGACCCGGACAGGCTACACCTTC
- | TRBJ2-7 | - | TRBV10-3 | CAISDQGLPSYEQYF | TGTGCCATCAGTGATCAGGGCCTTCCATCCTACGAGCAGTACTTC
- | TRBJ2-7 | - | TRBV21-1 | CASSKGGEGASSYEQYF | TGTGCCAGCAGCAAAGGGGGAGAGGGAGCTAGCTCCTACGAGCAGTACTTC
TRBD1 | TRBJ2-1 | - | TRBV7-9 | CASSLGTGVYNEQFF | TGTGCCAGCAGCCTTGGGACAGGGGTCTACAATGAGCAGTTCTTC
TRBD2 | TRBJ2-5 | - | TRBV5-1 | CASSLMPSGHETQYF | TGCGCCAGCAGCTTGATGCCTAGCGGGCACGAGACCCAGTACTTC
- | TRBJ1-2 | - | TRBV19 | CASSIGEAGYTF | TGTGCCAGTAGTATAGGGGAGGCTGGCTACACCTTC
- | TRBJ1-6 | once | TRBV6-4 | CASSAEGGIGSPLHF | TGTGCCAGCAGTGCAGAAGGGGGTATCGGTTCACCCCTCCACTTT
TRBD2 | TRBJ2-7 | - | TRBV7-3 | CASSLERGAQYEQYF | TGTGCCAGCAGCTTAGAGCGGGGGGCCCAATACGAGCAGTACTTC
TRBD1 | TRBJ1-1 | - | TRBV5-6 | CASSSVPTRTGSTEAFF | TGTGCCAGCAGCTCTGTGCCGACGCGGACAGGGAGCACTGAAGCTTTCTTT
TRBD1 | TRBJ1-5 | - | TRBV19 | CASSVGQVSNQPQHF | TGTGCCAGTAGTGTAGGACAGGTTAGCAATCAGCCCCAGCATTTT
TRBD1 | TRBJ1-1 | once | TRBV28 | CASSIGQGDTEAFF | TGTGCCAGCAGTATAGGACAGGGAGACACTGAAGCTTTCTTT
- | TRBJ1-1 | - | TRBV2 | CASSTQGQDTEAFF | TGTGCCAGCAGTACCCAGGGTCAGGACACTGAAGCTTTCTTT
- | TRBJ2-5 | - | TRBV5-4 | CASSREETQYF | TGTGCCAGCAGCAGAGAAGAGACCCAGTACTTC
- | TRBJ2-7 | - | TRBV5-1 | CASSTGPGQGSSYEQYF | TGCGCCAGCAGCACTGGCCCAGGGCAGGGAAGCTCCTACGAGCAGTACTTC
- | TRBJ1-5 | - | TRBV28 | CASSLAPDSQPQHF | TGTGCCAGCAGTTTGGCCCCGGACAGCCAGCCCCAGCATTTT
TRBD1 | TRBJ2-7 | once | TRBV12-3/TRBV12-4 | CASRTGGHEQYF | TGTGCCAGCAGGACAGGGGGCCACGAGCAGTACTTC